This TCR beta chain emerged from a study of T cells in Graves' hyperthyroidism and ophthalmopathy. Note on this clonotype: Its specificity is unknown.

Patients showing uncontrolled infection, other autoimmune disease, pregnancy or lactation were ineligible. CDR1 is MDHEN, CDR2 SYDVKM, per germline. Germline trimming cut 5 bases from V and 4 bases from J; bases unmatched to any gene: 9. The length of the CDR3 is 15 residues. Notes on the study in general: Blood also showed most of the thyroid clonotypes that were expanded above 0.001.

From RNA transcripts, TCR beta CDR3 regions were amplified. First-round RT-PCR targeting the TCR CDR3 was performed with the HTBI primer set. From the multiplex PCR reads, TCRdb called clonotypes with MiXCR, one entry per CDR3 protein. The sample shows about 420,000 distinct CDR3 sequences, 15% to 18% of them seen only once. This chain connects TRBV28 to TRBJ2-7; 9 nucleotides align to TRBD2. This receptor was taken from a woman younger than 30 with Graves' hyperthyroidism. Sequencing used blood. The CDR3 DNA reads as TGTGCCAGCAGTCAGACTAGCGGACCTTCTTACGAGCAGTACTTC. As protein: CASSQTSGPSYEQYF.